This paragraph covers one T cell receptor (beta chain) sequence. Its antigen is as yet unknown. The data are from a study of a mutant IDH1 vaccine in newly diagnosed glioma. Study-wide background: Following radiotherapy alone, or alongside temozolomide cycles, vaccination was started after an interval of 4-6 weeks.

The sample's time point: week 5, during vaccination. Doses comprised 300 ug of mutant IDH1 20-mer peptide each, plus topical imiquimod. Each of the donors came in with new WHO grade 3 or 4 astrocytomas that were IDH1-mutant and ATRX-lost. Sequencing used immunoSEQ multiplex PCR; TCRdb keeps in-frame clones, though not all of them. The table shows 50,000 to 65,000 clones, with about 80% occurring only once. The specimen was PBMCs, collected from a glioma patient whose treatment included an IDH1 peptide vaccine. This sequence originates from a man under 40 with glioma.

The DNA for the CDR3 is TGTGCCAGCAGCTTACCTGGACAGGAGGGGGATACGCAGTATTTT. Amino acids: CASSLPGQEGDTQYF. J is TRBJ2-3 and V is TRBV7-6, with D possibly being TRBD1 (7 bases). The CDR3 runs 15 residues. Per the germline V gene, CDR1 is SGHVS and CDR2 is FNYEAQ. V lost 2 bases, J lost 6 bases, and 15 bases lay in between.